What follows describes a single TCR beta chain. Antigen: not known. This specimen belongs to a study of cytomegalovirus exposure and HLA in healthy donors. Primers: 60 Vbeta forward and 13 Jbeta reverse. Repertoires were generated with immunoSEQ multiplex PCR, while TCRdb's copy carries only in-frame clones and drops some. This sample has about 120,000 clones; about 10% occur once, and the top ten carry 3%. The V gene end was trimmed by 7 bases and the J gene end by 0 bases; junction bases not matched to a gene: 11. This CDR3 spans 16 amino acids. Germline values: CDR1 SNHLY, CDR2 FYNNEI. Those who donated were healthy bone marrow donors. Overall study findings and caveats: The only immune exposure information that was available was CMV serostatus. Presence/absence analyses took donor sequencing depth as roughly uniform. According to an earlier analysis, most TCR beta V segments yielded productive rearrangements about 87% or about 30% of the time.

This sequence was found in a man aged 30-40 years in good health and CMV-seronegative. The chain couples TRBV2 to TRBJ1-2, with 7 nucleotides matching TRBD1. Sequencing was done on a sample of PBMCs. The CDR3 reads CASTRGGIRANYGYTF. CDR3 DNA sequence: TGTGCCAGCACCCGAGGGGGCATAAGAGCTAACTATGGCTACACCTTC. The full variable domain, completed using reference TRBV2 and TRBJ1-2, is EPEVTQTPSHQVTQMGQEVILRCVPISNHLYFYWYRQILGQKVEFLVSFYNNEISEKSEIFDDQFSVERPDGSNFTLKIRSTKLEDSAMYFCASTRGGIRANYGYTFGSGTRLTVV.